This TCR beta chain was retrieved from a study of OX40 agonist ivuxolimab in advanced cancers. Study-level background: The costimulatory receptor OX40 (CD134) was targeted by ivuxolimab, a fully human IgG2 agonistic monoclonal antibody. Of the approximately 50 dose-escalation patients, hepatocellular carcinoma was present in some 19, melanoma in roughly 15, renal cell carcinoma in 9 and head and neck cancer in 9. Intravenous ivuxolimab was administered to patients every 2 weeks at six dose levels: 0.01, 0.1, 0.3, 1.5, 3 and 10 mg/kg. Partial responses were achieved by three dose-escalation patients, of whom one had hepatocellular carcinoma and two had cutaneous melanoma. The dose-escalation cohort was around 84% male with a mean age of approximately 60 years, ranging from roughly 23 to 90. Prior anti-PD-1, anti-PD-L1 or anti-CTLA-4 therapy was permitted, and checkpoint inhibitors had been received by roughly two fifths of dose-escalation patients. The paper describes the monotherapy dose-escalation part (N ≈ 52 patients) of the phase I trial of ivuxolimab. The purpose of peripheral TCRbeta sequencing was to test whether ivuxolimab changed TCR sequence diversity and led to clonal T-cell expansion. Overall study outcomes, separate from this receptor: After ivuxolimab, expanded clones were on average more numerous among CD8+ T cells than among CD4+ T cells. Antigen specificity was not determined for the clonally expanded peripheral T cells. At doses from 0.1 to 3.0 mg/kg, clonal expansion was seen in both CD4+ and CD8+ blood T cells between baseline and week 6. In partial responders in the 0.1-3.0 mg/kg groups, normalized peripheral clonal expansion was found to be among the lowest, especially among CD8+ T cells. Low levels of normalized T-cell clonal expansion were also seen in some patients who did not respond.

The CDR1 and CDR2 encoded by the germline V gene are SGDLS and YYNGEE. Clipping removes 0 bases from V and 5 bases from J, with 10 as the unmatched junction base count. The CDR3 covers 17 residues, taking in both the cysteine and the phenylalanine. The sequence is cut down to CDR3 DNA, 51 bases in frame from base 1. Regarding this clone: What this receptor recognizes is not known. Base qualities are not provided; no much larger clone lies one nucleotide away.

The trial excluded patients who had a history of autoimmune disease or who were on systemic immunosuppression. Peripheral blood for TCR sequencing was drawn from every dose cohort at baseline, at cycle 4 day 1 and at cycle 7 day 1. Samples were obtained from an open-label, multicenter, first-in-human phase I dose-escalation trial of ivuxolimab. The trial enrolled adults with locally advanced or metastatic head and neck squamous cell, hepatocellular, melanoma or renal cell carcinoma. Before TCR sequencing, CD4+ T cells and CD8+ T cells from peripheral blood were sorted into separate populations. For sequencing of the TCRbeta CDR3 region, genomic DNA was extracted from the sorted cells. The immunoSEQ Assay was used for sequencing of TCRbeta CDR3 regions. Held by TCRdb, this immuneACCESS table contains in-frame sequences only and omits some clones. Under half of the omission traces to an unresolved V gene where checked; the cause of the rest is unknown. The sample records 98,000 or so clones, around nine tenths of which are singletons. The ten biggest clones cover 0.82% of the sample.

This clonotype originated in an adult with an advanced solid tumor such as melanoma, head and neck, liver or kidney cancer. The receptor chain draws on TRBV9 and TRBJ1-4; TRBD1 matches 7 bases in the middle. The sequences come from CD4+ or CD8+ T cells sorted from blood, collected in a trial of the OX40 agonist ivuxolimab. The encoded CDR3 is CASSVGARQGGNEKLFF. Read as DNA, the sequence is TGTGCCAGCAGCGTAGGGGCCCGGCAGGGGGGCAATGAAAAACTGTTTTTT. The CDR3 plus the reference TRBV9 and TRBJ1-4 genes for the other parts give the full variable domain: DSGVTQTPKHLITATGQRVTLRCSPRSGDLSVYWYQQSLDQGLQFLIQYYNGEERAKGNILERFSAQQFPDLHSELNLSSLELGDSALYFCASSVGARQGGNEKLFFGSGTQLSVL.